This entry features one T cell receptor (beta chain) sequence. Its antigen is not known. These data are taken from a study of cytomegalovirus exposure and HLA in healthy donors. The overall study: As an earlier analysis found, about 190 million T cells yielded about 120 million unique TCR beta sequences. Study-wide results and limits: In an earlier analysis, most TCR beta V segments were productive about 87% or about 30% of the time. A few of the chains that were CMV-associated were confirmed in vitro to be specific for CMV antigens. The records held CMV serostatus as the only immune exposure information.

This CDR3 is built from 14 residues. Trimming shortened V by 2 bases and J by 2 bases, and 11 bases separated the two germline ends. Germline-derived CDR1 and CDR2 are SGDLS and YYNGEE. A multiplex PCR was run with 60 Vbeta primers and 13 Jbeta primers. Some clones are missing from TCRdb's copy, which holds only in-frame ones; the method was immunoSEQ multiplex PCR. The table shows around 110,000 clones, with approximately 81% occurring only once. The sample consisted of PBMCs. This receptor was taken from a man aged 25-45 years in good health and CMV-seropositive. The chain is built from TRBV9 and TRBJ2-7, with D maybe TRBD1 (6 bases). This CDR3 is CASSVEDSPYEQYF. The CDR3 nucleotides are TGTGCCAGCAGCGTGGAGGACAGTCCCTACGAGCAGTACTTC. Full variable domain (outside the CDR3, taken from reference TRBV9 and TRBJ2-7): DSGVTQTPKHLITATGQRVTLRCSPRSGDLSVYWYQQSLDQGLQFLIQYYNGEERAKGNILERFSAQQFPDLHSELNLSSLELGDSALYFCASSVEDSPYEQYFGPGTRLTVT.